This T cell receptor beta chain was obtained from a study of CD8+ T cells in alopecia areata. CDR1 is LNHNV, CDR2 YYDKDF, per germline (reference sequence). J gave up 4 bases and V 8 bases, and 6 bases lay outside the gene matches. CDR3 length equals 13 residues. Isolated RNA was reverse transcribed into cDNA used as the sequencing template. The protocol was immunoSEQ multiplex PCR, while the TCRdb copy is restricted to in-frame clones and leaves out a portion. The sample carries 150,000 to 200,000 clones, 50% to 75% recorded once. This clone has only one observation. Treatment described: oral pan-JAK inhibitor, 5-10 mg twice daily.

The receptor was derived from a human donor with alopecia areata. The V and J genes are TRBV15 and TRBJ1-2; TRBD1 matches 8 bases. This sample comprised CD4+ T cells sorted from blood, obtained at approximately week 60, from a patient treated with tofacitinib. This CDR3 is CATVGQEGYGYTF. In nucleotides, the CDR3 is TGTGCCACCGTGGGACAGGAAGGCTATGGCTACACCTTC.